What follows are 31 T cell receptor beta chains derived from one specimen sequenced in a study of Ad26.COV2.S vaccination and SARS-CoV-2 variants (TCRdb year 2021). The label giving this sample's treatment or condition can be read as: about 20 received Ad26.COV2.S at low or high dose, single or two shots; 5 received placebo; per-sample allocation not given. Repertoires of vaccine and placebo recipients were sequenced from samples collected on day 63 after the first injection. To prepare the library, the immunoSEQ multiplex PCR assay was applied. In its TCRdb copy, this immuneACCESS table keeps in-frame sequences only and misses some clones. Where compared with another copy, unresolved V genes explain less than half of these, and the others have no known cause. In this sample the table shows roughly 270,000 clones, more than 70% of which occur a single time. The leading ten clones occupy about 3.6% of the sample.

The specimen was peripheral blood, collected in a trial of Ad26.COV2.S vaccine versus placebo. The receptors come from a person aged 18 to 65 who received the Ad26.COV2.S COVID-19 vaccine or a placebo.

This clone was detected only a few times. The chain combines TRBV30 with TRBJ1-5, with 9 bases lining up with TRBD1. After removal of 3 bases from V and 1 base from J, the junction contained 4 bases not matched to a gene. The CDR3 totals 15 residues. Germline V gives CDR1 GTSNPN, CDR2 SVGIG (reference sequence). The CDR3 nucleotides read TGTGCCTGGAGCCCTGACAGGGGGAGCAATCAGCCCCAGCATTTT. Protein sequence: CAWSPDRGSNQPQHF.

V usage is TRBV5-1 and J usage is TRBJ2-5; 12 bases line up with TRBD2. V was pared by 1 base and J by 5 bases, with 9 bases of the junction left unmatched. The germline V gene encodes CDR1 SGHRS and CDR2 YFSETQ. The CDR3 loop spans 17 amino acids. The CDR3 is CASSLLASGRARETQYF. The CDR3 coding sequence is TGCGCCAGCAGCTTGTTGGCTAGCGGGAGGGCCCGGGAGACCCAGTACTTC.

The chain combines TRBV6-6 with TRBJ2-7; no clear D. CDR1 MNHNY and CDR2 SVGAGI come from the germline V gene (reference sequence). This CDR3 is 14 amino acids long. The germline V and J ends were trimmed by 1 base and 0 bases, with 7 bases remaining between them. As DNA, the CDR3 is TGTGCCAGCAGTTACTGGGCAGGCTCCTACGAGCAGTACTTC. Its protein product is CASSYWAGSYEQYF.

The genes are TRBV5-1 and TRBJ2-3, with 9 bases identical to TRBD2. This CDR3 has 17 amino acids. V lost 0 bases to trimming and J lost 2 bases; unmatched junction nucleotides: 7. Germline V lookup: CDR1 SGHRS, CDR2 YFSETQ. This CDR3 is CASSLAAGGTNTDTQYF. CDR3 in DNA: TGCGCCAGCAGCTTGGCAGCGGGGGGAACAAACACAGATACGCAGTATTTT.

The chain has TRBV5-8 and TRBJ1-1, with D hard to call. Deletions cut 1 base from V and 0 bases from J, with 7 bases between. CDR1 SGHTS and CDR2 YDEGEE come from the germline V gene. The length of the CDR3 is 14 residues. CDR3 loop: CASSLHGVNTEAFF. CDR3 nucleotides: TGTGCCAGCAGCTTGCATGGTGTGAACACTGAAGCTTTCTTT.

This sequence joins TRBV12-3 or TRBV12-4 and TRBJ2-7; D not certain. V lost 4 bases, J lost 4 bases, and 5 bases lay in between. The CDR3 length is 11 residues. CDR3 loop: CASSSQYEQYF. CDR3 nucleotides: TGTGCCAGCAGTTCACAGTACGAGCAGTACTTC.

This rearrangement joins TRBV21-1 to TRBJ2-5; the table's D gene call, TRBD1, was not cross checked with the DNA. TRBV21-1 is a documented pseudogene. The CDR3 length is 17 residues. CDR3 sequence: CASSKERQGASQETQYF. The CDR3 nucleotides are TGTGCCAGCAGCAAAGAAAGACAGGGGGCCTCCCAAGAGACCCAGTACTTC.

This chain uses TRBV2 with TRBJ2-7; D call uncertain. The germline gives CDR1 SNHLY, CDR2 FYNNEI. V shed 6 bases and J shed 2 bases, with 14 bases lying between them. This CDR3 spans 14 amino acids. The CDR3 loop reads CASRQDIPTYEQYF. In nucleotides, the CDR3 is TGTGCCAGCAGACAAGACATCCCGACCTACGAGCAGTACTTC.

The chain links TRBV4-2 to TRBJ1-5, with D unresolved. CDR3 size: 15 residues. Germline V gives CDR1 LGHNA, CDR2 YNFKEQ. V shed 0 bases and J shed 0 bases, with 6 bases lying between them. CDR3 DNA: TGTGCCAGCAGCCAAGAACAGACTAGCAATCAGCCCCAGCATTTT. Translation gives CASSQEQTSNQPQHF.

The V and J genes are TRBV6-5 and TRBJ2-3; 14 nucleotides align to TRBD2. This CDR3 has 15 residues. Per germline, CDR1 MNHEY and CDR2 SVGAGI. The trim removed 6 bases at V and 6 bases at J, leaving 5 bases unmatched. The CDR3 here is CASSIRTSGGDTQYF. The CDR3 DNA reads TGTGCCAGCAGCATCCGGACTAGCGGGGGGGATACGCAGTATTTT.

Only a few counts were recorded for this clone. The chain has TRBV18 and TRBJ1-5, with no clear D. The length of the CDR3 is 16 residues. The V end lost 0 bases, the J end lost 1 base, and 10 bases lay between the germline ends. The germline V gene encodes CDR1 KGHSH and CDR2 LQKENI. CDR3 protein: CASSPPWSVSNQPQHF. Here the CDR3 DNA reads TGTGCCAGCTCACCACCCTGGAGCGTGAGCAATCAGCCCCAGCATTTT.

This sequence joins TRBV28 and TRBJ1-2; 7 bases line up with TRBD1. Germline V gene data show CDR1 as MDHEN and CDR2 as SYDVKM. V lost 7 bases, J lost 0 bases, and 5 bases stayed unmatched. The CDR3 sequence is 14 residues long. CDR3 in DNA: TGTGCCAGCACGAGGACAGGATCTAACTATGGCTACACCTTC. Amino acid sequence: CASTRTGSNYGYTF.

The chain carries TRBV18 and TRBJ1-1; possible D gene TRBD1, 5 bases. CDR1 and CDR2 from the germline V gene are KGHSH and LQKENI. CDR3 length: 15 amino acids. V gave up 6 bases and J gave up 4 bases, with 18 bases separating them. The CDR3 is CASSPLGDPATEAFF. DNA for the CDR3: TGTGCCAGCTCCCCCTTGGGGGACCCCGCCACTGAAGCTTTCTTT.

The sample holds one count of this clone. V is TRBV6-6 and J is TRBJ2-2, with D unclear. CDR3 length: 12 amino acids. Germline CDR1 MNHNY, CDR2 SVGAGI (reference sequence). Trimming took 7 bases from V and 8 from J, leaving 11 bases between them. CDR3 in DNA: TGTGCCAGCACCACCTCCTCGGGGGAGCTGTTTTTT. Its translation: CASTTSSGELFF.

This clone appeared many times. The V gene is TRBV7-2, the J gene TRBJ2-1; a weak D match, TRBD2 (6 bases). CDR3 length: 14 amino acids. Trimming cost V 2 bases and J 7 bases, with 12 bases left between them. The germline V gene has CDR1 SGHTA and CDR2 FQGNSA. CDR3 sequence: CASSLTGLKNEQFF. CDR3 bases: TGTGCCAGCAGCTTAACGGGACTCAAAAATGAGCAGTTCTTC.

The chain links TRBV23-1 to TRBJ2-1; TRBD1 or TRBD2 may be the D gene (6 bases each). TRBV23-1 carries the ORF label, with uncertain function. V lost 0 bases, J lost 4 bases, and 13 bases lay in between. The length of the CDR3 is 16 residues. CDR3: CASSQSARRGYNEQFF. The CDR3 nucleotides are TGCGCCAGCAGTCAATCGGCGCGGAGGGGGTACAATGAGCAGTTCTTC.

The chain links TRBV6-6 to TRBJ2-7, with a possible D match to TRBD1 (6 bases). Trimming removed 10 bases at V and 4 bases at J, with 17 bases between. The germline CDR1 and CDR2 sequences are MNHNY and SVGAGI (reference sequence). CDR3 length equals 13 residues. The CDR3 DNA follows: TGTGCCATCACCGAACAGGGTGGTTACGAGCAGTACTTC. Translating it yields CAITEQGGYEQYF.

CDR3 amino acids: CASSVATVGGYTF. The CDR3 DNA reads TGTGCCAGCAGCGTAGCTACAGTAGGGGGCTACACCTTC. The gene calls are TRBV9 and TRBJ1-2; D gene unclear. CDR3 length equals 13 residues. V was cut by 0 bases and J by 8 bases, with 11 bases left in between. Germline-derived CDR1 and CDR2 are SGDLS and YYNGEE.

The chain employs TRBV5-4 and TRBJ1-2; no clear D gene. The germline V gene has CDR1 SGHNT and CDR2 YYREEE (reference sequence). The CDR3 spans 15 residues. V lost 1 base and J lost 7, with 17 bases in between. For the CDR3, the DNA is TGTGCCAGCAGCTTGCGGGGTCCCGGTTCAGGTGGCTACACCTTC. Its protein product is CASSLRGPGSGGYTF.

The CDR3 region is CATSGGENYGYTF. In DNA form, the CDR3 reads TGTGCCACCAGTGGGGGGGAGAACTATGGCTACACCTTC. This chain joins TRBV24-1 and TRBJ1-2, with D possibly TRBD1 on 5 matching bases. Germline-derived CDR1 and CDR2 are KGHDR and SFDVKD. This CDR3 has 13 amino acids. V shed 5 bases and J shed 2 bases, with 8 bases lying between them.

This sequence joins TRBV5-1 and TRBJ2-2; TRBD2 matches at 9 bases. Trimming at V came to 1 base and at J to 11 bases, leaving 12 bases not matched to a gene. The CDR3 is made up of 16 amino acids. The germline CDR1 and CDR2 sequences are SGHRS and YFSETQ. CDR3 amino acids: CASSLSIASGTRELFF. The CDR3 DNA reads TGCGCCAGCAGCTTGAGTATTGCTAGCGGGACCCGAGAGCTGTTTTTT.

This chain links TRBV6-5 with TRBJ1-1; perhaps TRBD1 as D (5 bases). Germline V gives CDR1 MNHEY, CDR2 SVGAGI. Trimming left V 0 bases short and J 0 bases short, with 11 bases between. This CDR3 comprises 16 residues. The CDR3 loop is CASSYSGGTMNTEAFF. CDR3 nucleotides: TGTGCCAGCAGTTACTCGGGAGGGACCATGAACACTGAAGCTTTCTTT.

The chain joins TRBV30 to TRBJ1-2, with D tentatively TRBD1 (6 bases). Germline V gives CDR1 GTSNPN, CDR2 SVGIG (reference sequence). V was clipped by 4 bases and J by 8 bases, with 26 bases between them. CDR3 length equals 16 residues. This CDR3 reads CAWIILTGRAGVGYTF. The CDR3 DNA reads TGTGCCTGGATAATTCTAACAGGGCGCGCAGGAGTGGGCTACACCTTC.

The chain carries TRBV14 and TRBJ1-2; 8 nucleotides line up with TRBD1. Per the germline V gene, CDR1 is SGHDN and CDR2 is FVKESK. CDR3 length: 14 amino acids. With V trimmed by 1 base and J by 7 bases, 5 bases remained unmatched. Here the CDR3 DNA reads TGTGCCAGCAGCCAAGCGGGACAGGTCCCTGGCTACACCTTC. Its translation is CASSQAGQVPGYTF.

This chain uses TRBV5-1 with TRBJ1-2, with D hard to call. The CDR3 loop spans 12 amino acids. Trimming took off 0 bases at V and 8 bases at J, with 8 bases between the two ends. CDR1 and CDR2 from the germline V gene are SGHRS and YFSETQ. The CDR3, as DNA: TGCGCCAGCAGCTTGGCCGAGGAAGGCTACACCTTC. Protein sequence: CASSLAEEGYTF.

The gene calls are TRBV4-1 and TRBJ1-1, with TRBD1 identical over 8 bases. The CDR3 loop spans 15 amino acids. Per germline, CDR1 MGHRA and CDR2 YSYEKL. Trimming at V came to 3 bases and at J to 4 bases, leaving 7 bases not matched to a gene. CDR3 nucleotides: TGCGCCAGCAGCCAGACCGACAGGGGTGGCACTGAAGCTTTCTTT. It encodes CASSQTDRGGTEAFF.

This clone appeared a single time. J is TRBJ2-7 and V is TRBV2; D is ambiguous. The CDR3 is 14 amino acids. Trimming cost V 5 bases and J 0 bases, with 11 bases left between them. Germline CDR1 is SNHLY and CDR2 is FYNNEI. CDR3 sequence (DNA): TGTGCCAGCAGTCGGCCCCAGCACTCCTACGAGCAGTACTTC. Amino acid sequence: CASSRPQHSYEQYF.

CDR3 sequence reads: CASTAGTGIHEQYF. The CDR3 DNA is TGTGCCAGCACCGCCGGGACAGGGATCCACGAGCAGTACTTC. The chain uses TRBV6-5 and TRBJ2-7, with 9 bases aligning to TRBD1. This CDR3 contains 14 residues. With 7 bases clipped from V and 5 bases from J, the junction kept 9 bases outside the gene matches. The germline V gene encodes CDR1 MNHEY and CDR2 SVGAGI.

The rearrangement uses TRBV19 and TRBJ1-2; D not certain. CDR1 and CDR2 from the germline V gene are LNHDA and SQIVND (reference sequence). The CDR3 contains 12 residues. V was cut by 9 bases and J by 4 bases, with 12 bases left in between. The CDR3 region has the DNA TGTGCCAGCGCGGGCTTTGCCTATGGCTACACCTTC. Protein: CASAGFAYGYTF.

The J gene is TRBJ1-2, the V gene TRBV2; D unclear. The germline V gene has CDR1 SNHLY and CDR2 FYNNEI. The CDR3 is 11 amino acids. The V end lost 6 bases, the J end lost 7 bases, and 9 bases lay between the germline ends. CDR3 region: CASRWTPGYTF. The CDR3 nucleotides read TGTGCCAGCAGGTGGACGCCTGGCTACACCTTC.

CDR3 amino acids: CASSFQGRANYGYTF. The CDR3 DNA follows: TGTGCCAGCAGCTTCCAGGGGAGAGCTAACTATGGCTACACCTTC. The chain couples TRBV7-2 to TRBJ1-2; tentative D call: TRBD1 (6 bases). Trimming pared 3 bases from V and 0 bases from J, leaving 11 bases between. This CDR3 contains 15 residues. The V gene's germline CDR1 is SGHTA and CDR2 FQGNSA.